This TCR beta chain derives from a study of T cell responses to AZD1222 COVID-19 vaccine. Background on the study: Analyses pooled second doses at about 4 or about 12 weeks.

General study results and limits: The CD4 TCRs associated with vaccination extended across spike and predominated at 160-218 and 743-854. The study found Spike-specific TCR breadth and depth rose after two AZD1222 doses.

Using immunoSEQ multiplex PCR, the repertoire was profiled, and TCRdb retains in-frame clones only, with some absent. The sample lists fewer than 120,000 clones, around 85% occurring once. This clone appeared a single time. Its antigen is not identified. Germline V gives CDR1 SEHNR, CDR2 FQNEAQ (reference sequence). The CDR3 has 14 amino acids. V was pared by 1 base and J by 8 bases, with 14 bases between. The chain combines TRBV7-9 with TRBJ1-2, with D uncertain. The sequence was obtained from an adult in good health. The starting material was peripheral blood, obtained on day 0 of AZD1222 vaccination. The CDR3 bases are TGTGCCAGCAGCTTAGACCCAGGATCAGGAGGCTACACCTTC. This gives the protein CASSLDPGSGGYTF.